A single sample gave rise to the 30 T cell receptor beta chains below, sequenced in a study of cytomegalovirus exposure and HLA in healthy donors. Sequenced by immunoSEQ multiplex PCR; TCRdb stores in-frame clones only, minus some. The table lists just over 80,000 clones, around 96% of them singletons. The sequenced material came from PBMCs. These receptors were collected from a woman aged 18-30 years in good health and CMV-seronegative.

The chain carries TRBV6-6 and TRBJ1-6; D ambiguous. The CDR3 contains 16 residues. Germline CDR1 reads MNHNY; CDR2 reads SVGAGI (reference sequence). V was clipped by 0 bases and J by 9 bases, with 15 bases between them. The DNA for the CDR3 is TGTGCCAGCAGTTACTCGACGACGGGGAGTAGTTCACCCCTCCACTTT. Amino acids: CASSYSTTGSSSPLHF.

This sequence joins TRBV30 and TRBJ2-3, with no clear D. Deletions cut 4 bases from V and 4 bases from J, with 12 bases between. The CDR3 runs 13 residues. Germline assignment: CDR1 GTSNPN and CDR2 SVGIG (reference sequence). The CDR3 protein is CAWIEVAADTQYF. CDR3 nucleotide sequence: TGTGCCTGGATTGAGGTGGCCGCAGATACGCAGTATTTT.

The chain is built from TRBV20-1 and TRBJ1-2, with D perhaps matching TRBD1 (5 bases). Germline assignment: CDR1 DFQATT and CDR2 SNEGSKA (reference sequence). Trimming removed 4 bases at V and 8 bases at J, with 11 bases between. This CDR3 has 11 residues. The CDR3 is CSATQGGGYTF. CDR3 in DNA: TGCAGTGCTACTCAGGGTGGCGGCTACACCTTC.

The CDR3 DNA sequence: TGCAGCGTTGACACTGGACATAGCAATCAGCCCCAGCATTTT. Translated, it gives CSVDTGHSNQPQHF. The gene calls are TRBV29-1 and TRBJ1-5, with D possibly matching TRBD1 (5 bases). The CDR3 is 14 amino acids. Germline CDR1 is SQVTM and CDR2 is ANQGSEA. V was shortened by 3 bases and J by 0 bases, with 9 bases between the two germline ends.

The chain recombines TRBV5-5 with TRBJ1-3; a weak D match, TRBD1 (6 bases). Trimming shortened V by 2 bases and J by 2 bases, and 11 bases separated the two germline ends. This CDR3 comprises 15 residues. Per the germline V gene, CDR1 is SGHKS and CDR2 is YYEKEE (reference sequence). DNA of the CDR3: TGTGCCAGCAGCTTTTCACAGGGAGCTGGAAACACCATATATTTT. Its translation: CASSFSQGAGNTIYF.

The chain couples TRBV4-1 to TRBJ2-3; possible D gene TRBD2, 6 bases. V dropped 8 bases and J dropped 1 base, with 19 bases sitting between them. CDR1 is MGHRA and CDR2 is YSYEKL in the germline V gene. The CDR3 is 16 amino acids. For the CDR3, the DNA is TGCGCCAGCCTCCGGGTCGGTAGCGGCGGCACAGATACGCAGTATTTT. As protein: CASLRVGSGGTDTQYF.

V is TRBV14 and J is TRBJ1-5, with D maybe TRBD1 (5 bases). V dropped 5 bases and J dropped 7 bases, with 9 bases sitting between them. The CDR3 is made up of 12 amino acids. CDR1 and CDR2 from the germline V gene are SGHDN and FVKESK. CDR3 residues: CASSAQGQPQHF. The CDR3 DNA reads as TGTGCCAGCAGCGCTCAGGGCCAGCCCCAGCATTTT.

This clone was recorded only once. The rearrangement links TRBV7-9 to TRBJ2-1; D call uncertain. The CDR3 is 12 amino acids. With 1 base removed from V and 7 bases from J, the gap between germline ends came to 5 bases. Germline CDR1 SEHNR, CDR2 FQNEAQ (reference sequence). The CDR3 DNA reads as TGTGCCAGCAGCTTAGTCCCAAATGAGCAGTTCTTC. Protein: CASSLVPNEQFF.

The rearrangement uses TRBV7-2 and TRBJ2-1; TRBD2 might be the D (6 bases). The CDR3 spans 13 residues. Trimming took 2 bases from V and 7 from J, leaving 9 bases between them. CDR1 is SGHTA, CDR2 FQGNSA, per germline. CDR3: CASSLLAGNEQFF. Written as DNA, the CDR3 is TGTGCCAGCAGCTTATTGGCGGGGAATGAGCAGTTCTTC.

The rearrangement joins TRBV19 to TRBJ2-5, with D perhaps TRBD1 (5 bases). The V gene's germline CDR1 is LNHDA and CDR2 SQIVND (reference sequence). Trimming left V 4 bases short and J 4 bases short, with 10 bases between. CDR3 length: 13 residues. The CDR3: CASSTAGAETQYF. CDR3 sequence (DNA): TGTGCCAGTAGTACCGCTGGGGCAGAGACCCAGTACTTC.

This chain links TRBV29-1 with TRBJ1-4; D remains unclear. This CDR3 region has 14 residues. Germline CDR1 and CDR2: SQVTM and ANQGSEA. The V end was cut by 4 bases, the J end by 4 bases, with 13 bases between. CDR3 amino acids: CSVAPRLSNEKLFF. The CDR3 DNA is TGCAGCGTTGCCCCGCGTTTGAGTAATGAAAAACTGTTTTTT.

The rearrangement joins TRBV5-1 to TRBJ2-1, with 9 bases matching TRBD2. The J segment lost 3 bases and the V segment lost 3 bases, leaving 10 bases of the junction unmatched. This CDR3 has 17 residues. Germline V lookup: CDR1 SGHRS, CDR2 YFSETQ. The CDR3 coding sequence is TGCGCCAGCAGCTCGGCGATAGCGGGAGCCAACTACAATGAGCAGTTCTTC. It specifies CASSSAIAGANYNEQFF. The whole variable domain, remainder taken from reference TRBV5-1 and TRBJ2-1, is KAGVTQTPRYLIKTRGQQVTLSCSPISGHRSVSWYQQTPGQGLQFLFEYFSETQRNKGNFPGRFSGRQFSNSRSEMNVSTLELGDSALYLCASSSAIAGANYNEQFFGPGTRLTVL.

The sample holds one count of this clone. This rearrangement joins TRBV28 to TRBJ2-3, with D unresolved. In germline, CDR1 is MDHEN, CDR2 SYDVKM. This CDR3 has 13 residues. The germline V and J ends were trimmed by 5 bases and 0 bases, with 6 bases remaining between them. The CDR3 bases are TGTGCCAGCAGTCCCTTTAGCACAGATACGCAGTATTTT. Its protein is CASSPFSTDTQYF.

This chain connects TRBV7-9 to TRBJ2-1; 9 bases line up with TRBD2. The CDR3 is 15 residues long. The germline gives CDR1 SEHNR, CDR2 FQNEAQ (reference sequence). Trimming took 5 bases from V and 3 from J; bases not matched to a gene: 5. Here the CDR3 DNA reads TGTGCCAGCAGCCCAACTAGCGGGCACTACAATGAGCAGTTCTTC. It yields the protein CASSPTSGHYNEQFF.

The chain is built from TRBV6-5 and TRBJ2-7; TRBD2 is a possible D gene (5 bases). The CDR3 consists of 12 residues. V was trimmed by 4 bases and J by 7 bases, leaving 11 bases between them. Germline lookup yields CDR1 MNHEY and CDR2 SVGAGI. The DNA of the CDR3 is TGTGCCAGCAGTTGGGAGACTGGGGAGCAGTACTTC. Translating it yields CASSWETGEQYF.

The chain combines TRBV18 with TRBJ2-7; D is ambiguous. Trimming removed 6 bases at V and 3 bases at J, with 15 bases between. There are 14 residues in the CDR3. Germline values: CDR1 KGHSH, CDR2 LQKENI. The CDR3 is CASSPGAMGYEQYF. The CDR3 nucleotides read TGTGCCAGCTCCCCTGGAGCGATGGGCTACGAGCAGTACTTC. Full variable domain (outside the CDR3, taken from reference TRBV18 and TRBJ2-7): NAGVMQNPRHLVRRRGQEARLRCSPMKGHSHVYWYRQLPEEGLKFMVYLQKENIIDESGMPKERFSAEFPKEGPSILRIQQVVRGDSAAYFCASSPGAMGYEQYFGPGTRLTVT.

This chain connects TRBV19 to TRBJ1-6; D is unclear. Trimming removed 4 bases from V and 0 bases from J, with 10 bases in between. The germline V gene has CDR1 LNHDA and CDR2 SQIVND (reference sequence). This CDR3 has 16 amino acids. The chain's CDR3 is CASSTHTSSYNSPLHF. DNA for the CDR3: TGTGCCAGTAGTACGCATACGAGCTCCTATAATTCACCCCTCCACTTT.

The CDR3 reads CASTETGTSTIYNEQFF. CDR3 in DNA: TGTGCCAGTACTGAAACCGGGACTAGCACAATTTACAATGAGCAGTTCTTC. The chain couples TRBV19 to TRBJ2-1, with 9 bases matching TRBD2. This CDR3 has 17 residues. From germline, CDR1 is LNHDA and CDR2 SQIVND (reference sequence). J was trimmed by 4 bases and V by 7 bases; bases with no gene match: 14.

The genes are TRBV28 and TRBJ2-7; a weak D match, TRBD2 (5 bases). Germline CDR1 MDHEN, CDR2 SYDVKM. Trimming stripped 7 bases from V and 2 bases from J, with 24 bases between. CDR3 size: 17 residues. The CDR3 bases are TGTGCCAGCACCGCCCCGGGCCTCCTGCGGGCTACCTACGAGCAGTACTTC. Its translation is CASTAPGLLRATYEQYF. Full variable domain (missing parts from reference TRBV28 and TRBJ2-7): DVKVTQSSRYLVKRTGEKVFLECVQDMDHENMFWYRQDPGLGLRLIYFSYDVKMKEKGDIPEGYSVSREKKERFSLILESASTNQTSMYLCASTAPGLLRATYEQYFGPGTRLTVT.

V gene TRBV5-1 combines with J gene TRBJ2-1, with 9 bases lining up with TRBD1. V lost 4 bases and J lost 6; bases outside the gene matches: 5. The CDR3 is 14 amino acids. Germline V lookup: CDR1 SGHRS, CDR2 YFSETQ. The CDR3 sequence: CASSPDRGVNEQFF. In nucleotides, the CDR3 is TGCGCCAGCAGCCCCGACAGGGGGGTCAATGAGCAGTTCTTC.

This chain links TRBV5-4 with TRBJ2-7, with 10 bases aligning to TRBD2. CDR3 length: 15 amino acids. Germline V gene sequence: CDR1 SGHNT, CDR2 YYREEE (reference sequence). Germline trimming cut 4 bases from V and 3 bases from J; bases unmatched to any gene: 7. CDR3 protein: CASSPLAGAYYEQYF. In nucleotides, the CDR3 is TGTGCCAGCAGCCCGCTAGCGGGAGCCTACTACGAGCAGTACTTC.

For the CDR3, the DNA is TGTGCCAGCAGCTTATCATACCGGGACTCGTCCTACGAGCAGTACTTC. Its translation is CASSLSYRDSSYEQYF. V and J are TRBV13 and TRBJ2-7, with D maybe TRBD2 (6 bases). Germline V gene sequence: CDR1 PRHDT, CDR2 FYEKMQ (reference sequence). The CDR3 is made up of 16 amino acids. The V gene lost 2 bases and the J gene lost 1 base, with 15 bases spanning the gap.

The gene calls are TRBV29-1 and TRBJ2-7; tentatively, D is TRBD1 (5 bases). V was clipped by 6 bases and J by 0 bases, with 9 bases between them. Per the germline V gene, CDR1 is SQVTM and CDR2 is ANQGSEA. The CDR3 extends over 12 amino acids. The CDR3 DNA reads TGCAGCGTAAGACAGAGCTCCTACGAGCAGTACTTC. Its translation: CSVRQSSYEQYF.

V usage is TRBV6-1 and J usage is TRBJ2-7; TRBD1 is a possible D gene (6 bases). The V end was cut by 10 bases, the J end by 2 bases, with 15 bases between. CDR1 is MNHNS, CDR2 SASEGT, per germline. The CDR3 consists of 13 residues. The CDR3 region is CATRDTTPYEQYF. The CDR3 bases are TGTGCCACCCGGGACACCACTCCCTACGAGCAGTACTTC.

The gene calls are TRBV13 and TRBJ1-1; 8 nucleotides align to TRBD1. CDR1 and CDR2 from the germline V gene are PRHDT and FYEKMQ (reference sequence). V lost 5 bases and J lost 7; bases outside the gene matches: 12. This CDR3 comprises 15 residues. The chain's CDR3 is CASSTRRTGLGEAFF. CDR3 coding DNA: TGTGCCAGCAGCACTCGCCGGACAGGGTTGGGTGAAGCTTTCTTT.

The V and J genes are TRBV28 and TRBJ2-3, with TRBD2 matching over 9 bases. The CDR3 loop spans 17 amino acids. V trimming: 2 bases; J trimming: 0 bases; junction bases outside the gene matches: 6. Germline lookup yields CDR1 MDHEN and CDR2 SYDVKM. Here the CDR3 DNA reads TGTGCCAGCAGTTTAAGCGGCACTAGCGGGAGCACAGATACGCAGTATTTT. Translating gives CASSLSGTSGSTDTQYF.

The V call is TRBV5-1, the J call TRBJ2-3; 8 bases are a match to TRBD2. Germline V gene data show CDR1 as SGHRS and CDR2 as YFSETQ. This CDR3 region has 15 residues. V shed 0 bases, J shed 1 base, and the junction held 1 base outside the gene matches. The CDR3 loop reads CASSLGTSRTDTQYF. Written as DNA, the CDR3 is TGCGCCAGCAGCTTGGGGACTAGCCGCACAGATACGCAGTATTTT.

This clone has just one count. The gene calls are TRBV18 and TRBJ2-1, with no clear D. This CDR3 is 14 amino acids long. Per germline, CDR1 KGHSH and CDR2 LQKENI. V lost 3 bases to trimming and J lost 2 bases, with 8 bases between them. In DNA form, the CDR3 reads TGTGCCAGCTCACCGGGCGCACCCTACAATGAGCAGTTCTTC. This translates into CASSPGAPYNEQFF. The variable domain in full, with the rest retrieved from reference TRBV18 and TRBJ2-1, is NAGVMQNPRHLVRRRGQEARLRCSPMKGHSHVYWYRQLPEEGLKFMVYLQKENIIDESGMPKERFSAEFPKEGPSILRIQQVVRGDSAAYFCASSPGAPYNEQFFGPGTRLTVL.

The V and J genes are TRBV7-9 and TRBJ2-4, with a possible D match to TRBD1 (5 bases). V shed 0 bases and J shed 0 bases, with 12 bases lying between them. The CDR3 consists of 17 residues. CDR1 is SEHNR and CDR2 is FQNEAQ in the germline V gene (reference sequence). CDR3 sequence: CASSLAQTELAKNIQYF. The CDR3 bases are TGTGCCAGCAGCTTAGCCCAGACAGAGCTAGCCAAAAACATTCAGTACTTC. Combining the CDR3 with reference TRBV7-9 and TRBJ2-4 gives the whole variable domain DTGVSQNPRHKITKRGQNVTFRCDPISEHNRLYWYRQTLGQGPEFLTYFQNEAQLEKSRLLSDRFSAERPKGSFSTLEIQRTEQGDSAMYLCASSLAQTELAKNIQYFGAGTRLSVL.

The chain uses TRBV7-8 and TRBJ2-7, with 9 bases lining up with TRBD1. CDR3 length equals 13 residues. Per germline, CDR1 SGHVS and CDR2 FQNEAQ. V dropped 1 base and J dropped 7; count of bases not matched to a gene: 2. CDR3 sequence: CASSLGQGEEQYF. CDR3 DNA sequence: TGTGCCAGCAGCTTAGGACAGGGGGAGGAGCAGTACTTC.